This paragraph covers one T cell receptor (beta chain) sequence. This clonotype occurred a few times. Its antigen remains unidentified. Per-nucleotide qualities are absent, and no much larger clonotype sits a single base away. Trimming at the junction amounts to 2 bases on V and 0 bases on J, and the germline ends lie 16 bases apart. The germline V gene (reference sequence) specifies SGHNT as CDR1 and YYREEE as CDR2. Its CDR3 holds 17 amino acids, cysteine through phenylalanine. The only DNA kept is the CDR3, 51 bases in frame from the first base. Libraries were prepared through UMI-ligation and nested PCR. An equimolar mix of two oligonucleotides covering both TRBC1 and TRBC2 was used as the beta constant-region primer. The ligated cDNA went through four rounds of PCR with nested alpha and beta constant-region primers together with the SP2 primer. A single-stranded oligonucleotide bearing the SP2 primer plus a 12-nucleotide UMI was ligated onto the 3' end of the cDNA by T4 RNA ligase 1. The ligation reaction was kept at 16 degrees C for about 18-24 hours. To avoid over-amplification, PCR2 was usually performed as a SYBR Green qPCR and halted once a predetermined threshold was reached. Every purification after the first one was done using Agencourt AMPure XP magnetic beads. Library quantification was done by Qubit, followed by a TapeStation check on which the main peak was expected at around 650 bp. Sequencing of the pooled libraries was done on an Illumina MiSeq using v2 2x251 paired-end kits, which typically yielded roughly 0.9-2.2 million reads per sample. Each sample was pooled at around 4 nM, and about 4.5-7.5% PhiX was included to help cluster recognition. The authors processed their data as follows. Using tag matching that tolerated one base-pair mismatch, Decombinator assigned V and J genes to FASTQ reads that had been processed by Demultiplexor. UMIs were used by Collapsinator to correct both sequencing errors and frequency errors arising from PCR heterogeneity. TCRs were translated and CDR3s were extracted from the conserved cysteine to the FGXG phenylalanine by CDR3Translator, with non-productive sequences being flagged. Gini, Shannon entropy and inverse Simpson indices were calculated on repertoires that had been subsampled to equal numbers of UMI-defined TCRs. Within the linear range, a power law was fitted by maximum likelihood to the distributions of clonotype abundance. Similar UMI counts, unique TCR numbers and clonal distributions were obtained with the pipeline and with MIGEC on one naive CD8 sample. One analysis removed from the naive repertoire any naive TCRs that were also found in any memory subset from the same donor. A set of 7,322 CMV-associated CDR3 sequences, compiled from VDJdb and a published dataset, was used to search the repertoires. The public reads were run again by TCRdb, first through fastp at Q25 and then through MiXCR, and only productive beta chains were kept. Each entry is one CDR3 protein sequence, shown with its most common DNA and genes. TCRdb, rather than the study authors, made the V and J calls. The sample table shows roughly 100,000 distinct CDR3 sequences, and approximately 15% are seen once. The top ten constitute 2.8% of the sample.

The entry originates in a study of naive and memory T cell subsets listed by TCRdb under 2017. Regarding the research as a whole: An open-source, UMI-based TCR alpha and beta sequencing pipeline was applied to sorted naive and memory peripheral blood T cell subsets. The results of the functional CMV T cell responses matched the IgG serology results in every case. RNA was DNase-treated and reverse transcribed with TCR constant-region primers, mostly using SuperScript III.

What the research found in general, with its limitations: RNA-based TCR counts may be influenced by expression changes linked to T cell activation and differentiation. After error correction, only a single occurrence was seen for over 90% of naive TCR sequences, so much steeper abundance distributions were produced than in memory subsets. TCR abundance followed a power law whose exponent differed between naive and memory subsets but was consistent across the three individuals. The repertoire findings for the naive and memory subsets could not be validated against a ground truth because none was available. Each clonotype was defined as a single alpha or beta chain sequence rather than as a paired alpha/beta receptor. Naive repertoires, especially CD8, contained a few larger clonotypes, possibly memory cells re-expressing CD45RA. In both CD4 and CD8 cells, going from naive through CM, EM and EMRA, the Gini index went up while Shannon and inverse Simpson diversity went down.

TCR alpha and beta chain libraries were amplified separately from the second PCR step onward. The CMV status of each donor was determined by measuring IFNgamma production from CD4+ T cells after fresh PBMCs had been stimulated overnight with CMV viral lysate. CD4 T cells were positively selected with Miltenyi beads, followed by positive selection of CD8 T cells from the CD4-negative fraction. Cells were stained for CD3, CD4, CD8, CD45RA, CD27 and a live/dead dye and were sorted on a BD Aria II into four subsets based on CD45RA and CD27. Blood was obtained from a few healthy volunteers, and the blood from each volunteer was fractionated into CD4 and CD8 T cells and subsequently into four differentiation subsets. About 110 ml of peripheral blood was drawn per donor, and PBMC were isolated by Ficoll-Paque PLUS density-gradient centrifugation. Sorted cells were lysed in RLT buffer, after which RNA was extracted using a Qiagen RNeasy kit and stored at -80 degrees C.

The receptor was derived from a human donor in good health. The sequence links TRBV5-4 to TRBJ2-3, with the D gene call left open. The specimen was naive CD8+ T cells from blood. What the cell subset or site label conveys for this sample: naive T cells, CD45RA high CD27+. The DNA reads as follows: TGTGCCAGCAGCTTCGGTCTAGGGCTAACTAGCACAGATACGCAGTATTTT. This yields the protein CASSFGLGLTSTDTQYF.